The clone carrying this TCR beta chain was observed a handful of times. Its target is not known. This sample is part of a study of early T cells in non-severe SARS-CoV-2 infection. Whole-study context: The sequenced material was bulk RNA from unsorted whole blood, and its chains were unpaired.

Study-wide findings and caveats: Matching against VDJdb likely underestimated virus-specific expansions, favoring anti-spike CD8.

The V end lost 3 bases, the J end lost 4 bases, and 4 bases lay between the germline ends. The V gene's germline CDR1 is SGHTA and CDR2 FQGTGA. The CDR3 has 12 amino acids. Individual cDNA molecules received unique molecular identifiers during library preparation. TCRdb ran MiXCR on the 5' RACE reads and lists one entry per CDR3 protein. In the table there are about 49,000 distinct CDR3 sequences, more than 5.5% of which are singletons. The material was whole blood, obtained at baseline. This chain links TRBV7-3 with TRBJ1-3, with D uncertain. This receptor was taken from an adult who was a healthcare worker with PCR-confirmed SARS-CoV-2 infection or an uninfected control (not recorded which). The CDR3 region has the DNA TGTGCCAGCAGCTTGGAAGGAAACACCATATATTTT. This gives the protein CASSLEGNTIYF.